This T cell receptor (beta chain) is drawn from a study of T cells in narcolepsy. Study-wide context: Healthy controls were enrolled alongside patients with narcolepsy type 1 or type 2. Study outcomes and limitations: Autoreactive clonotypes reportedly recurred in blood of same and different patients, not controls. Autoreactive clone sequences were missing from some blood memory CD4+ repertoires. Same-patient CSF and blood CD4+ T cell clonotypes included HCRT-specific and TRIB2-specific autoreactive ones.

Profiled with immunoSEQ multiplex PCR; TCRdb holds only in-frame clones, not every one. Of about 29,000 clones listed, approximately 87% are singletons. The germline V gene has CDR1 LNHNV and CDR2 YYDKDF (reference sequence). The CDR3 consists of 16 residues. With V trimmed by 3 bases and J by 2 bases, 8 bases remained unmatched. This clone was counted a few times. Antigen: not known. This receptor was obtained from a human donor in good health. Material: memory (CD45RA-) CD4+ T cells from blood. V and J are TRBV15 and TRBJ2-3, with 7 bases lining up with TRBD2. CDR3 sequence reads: CATSRFAAGATDTQYF. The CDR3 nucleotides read TGTGCCACCAGCAGGTTTGCGGCGGGAGCCACAGATACGCAGTATTTT.